The T cell receptor beta chain under discussion was sequenced for a study of cytomegalovirus exposure and HLA in healthy donors. For the study at large: Approximately 180 million T cells yielded 90 million to 130 million unique TCR beta sequences, as an earlier analysis found. Whole-study findings and limits: A later analysis linked a missense DCLRE1C variant to TCR beta V- and J-gene trimming. DRB1 showed the most TCR associations and HLA-C the fewest in a later analysis, as rates varied by HLA locus. In terms of immune exposure information, only CMV serostatus was available.

The primer mix had 60 Vbeta and 13 Jbeta primers. Assay: immunoSEQ multiplex PCR; the TCRdb copy retains only in-frame clones and omits some. The sample has about 160,000 clones. Worth noting for this clone: Antigen unknown.

J was trimmed by 8 bases and V by 2 bases; bases with no gene match: 11. The CDR3 is made up of 16 amino acids. Germline CDR1 reads MDHEN; CDR2 reads SYDVKM. Material for sequencing was PBMCs. V is TRBV28 and J is TRBJ2-4, with 8 bases aligning to TRBD1. The clonotype originates from a man aged 25 to 45 in good health and CMV-seronegative. CDR3 coding DNA: TGTGCCAGCAGTTTAATAGGGCAGGGGGCCGGGTACATTCAGTACTTC. Protein: CASSLIGQGAGYIQYF.